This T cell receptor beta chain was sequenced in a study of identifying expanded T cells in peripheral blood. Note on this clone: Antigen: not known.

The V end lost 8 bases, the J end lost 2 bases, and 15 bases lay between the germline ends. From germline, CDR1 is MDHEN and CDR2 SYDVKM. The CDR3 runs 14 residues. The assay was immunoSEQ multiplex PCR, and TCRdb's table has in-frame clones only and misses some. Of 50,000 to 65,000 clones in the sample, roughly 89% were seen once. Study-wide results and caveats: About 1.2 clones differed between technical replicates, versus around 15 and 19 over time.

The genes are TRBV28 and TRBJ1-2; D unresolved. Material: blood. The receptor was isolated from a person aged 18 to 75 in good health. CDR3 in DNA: TGTGCCAGCGCGAAGCCACTCCAGAACTATGGCTACACCTTC. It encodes CASAKPLQNYGYTF.